The rows below give T cell receptor beta chains drawn from one sample of a study of preoperative IRX-2 immunotherapy in early breast cancer. Data came from immunoSEQ multiplex PCR; TCRdb stores just in-frame clones and leaves some out. This sample carries under 45,000 clones, roughly 94% of them seen once, and the ten largest clones take about 1.6%. This specimen was tumor tissue, taken after IRX-2 immunotherapy. All receptors derive from a human donor with breast cancer. Each CDR3 is given without its conserved first and last residue.

CDR3: ASSLGLAGGPGETQY; V: TRBV5-4; length: 15
CDR3: ASNPGRTDTQY; V: TRBV19; length: 11
CDR3: ASSEDGWNYNEQF; V: TRBV7-3; length: 13
CDR3: ASSEQGADYTEAF; V: TRBV6-6; length: 13
CDR3: ASSLGIRQWHGYT; V: TRBV7-2; length: 13
CDR3: ASSVRTGVDEQY; V: TRBV2; length: 12
CDR3: ASSLWQGGDEQY; V: TRBV28; length: 12
CDR3: ASKRYSRSGNTIY; V: TRBV6-5; length: 13
CDR3: ASSLPGHFYEQY; V: TRBV28; length: 12
CDR3: ASIDRATYEQY; V: TRBV28; length: 11
CDR3: ASRELGLQETQY; V: TRBV9; length: 12
CDR3: ASSSRGRGGTDTQY; V: TRBV7-2; length: 14
CDR3: ASSQDVGQRYSGNTIY; V: TRBV4-3; length: 16
CDR3: ASSPHRTSGGAGETQY; V: TRBV27; length: 16
CDR3: ASSQGTLGY; V: TRBV30; length: 9
CDR3: ASSGEARNEQF; V: TRBV6-4; length: 11
CDR3: ASSGSPSGSYNEQF; V: TRBV9; length: 14